The 22 T cell receptor beta chains given below trace back to one sample, sequenced in a study of OX40 agonist ivuxolimab in advanced cancers. Produced via immunoSEQ multiplex PCR; TCRdb's table is partial and in-frame only. The data show around 53,000 clones, roughly three quarters seen once. This specimen consisted of CD4+ or CD8+ T cells sorted from blood, obtained in a trial of the OX40 agonist ivuxolimab. These receptors were obtained from an adult with an advanced solid tumor such as melanoma, head and neck, liver or kidney cancer.

J is TRBJ1-2 and V is TRBV6-6; unclear D gene. Germline CDR1 and CDR2: MNHNY and SVGAGI (reference sequence). The CDR3 covers 14 residues. Trimming removed 4 bases from V and 4 bases from J, with 13 bases in between. In nucleotides, the CDR3 is TGTGCCAGCAGTTCCGTACTGGTGGGCTATGGCTACACCTTC. Its translation: CASSSVLVGYGYTF.

J is TRBJ2-7 and V is TRBV28; perhaps TRBD2 as D (7 bases). Germline V gene sequence: CDR1 MDHEN, CDR2 SYDVKM. The CDR3 consists of 14 residues. The V and J ends lost 3 bases and 4 bases respectively, with 13 bases between them. CDR3 nucleotides: TGTGCCAGCAGTTTTTCCGGGGGGCGGTACGAGCAGTACTTC. Amino acids: CASSFSGGRYEQYF.

V is TRBV6-6 and J is TRBJ2-7, with TRBD2 identical over 14 bases. The CDR3 is 15 residues long. The V segment lost 2 bases and the J segment 3 bases; nucleotides outside the gene matches: 0. Germline-derived CDR1 and CDR2 are MNHNY and SVGAGI (reference sequence). The CDR3 DNA sequence: TGTGCCAGCAGTTACGGACTAGCGGGGGGCTACGAGCAGTACTTC. Amino acids: CASSYGLAGGYEQYF.

V usage is TRBV15 and J usage is TRBJ1-2; 7 bases agree with TRBD1. Germline values: CDR1 LNHNV, CDR2 YYDKDF (reference sequence). V was pared by 1 base and J by 5 bases, with 1 base of the junction left unmatched. The CDR3 extends over 13 amino acids. The CDR3 protein is CATSRAQGYGYTF. As DNA, the CDR3 is TGTGCCACCAGCAGAGCACAGGGGTATGGCTACACCTTC.

The rearrangement joins TRBV5-1 to TRBJ2-3; TRBD2 matches at 12 bases. Germline assignment: CDR1 SGHRS and CDR2 YFSETQ. This CDR3 is built from 17 residues. Trimming removed 4 bases from V and 3 bases from J; junction bases left unmatched: 9. The chain's CDR3 is CASSLPTSGSLTDTQYF. The CDR3 DNA is TGCGCCAGCAGCCTCCCGACTAGCGGGAGTTTGACAGATACGCAGTATTTT.

V usage is TRBV15 and J usage is TRBJ2-3, with D maybe TRBD1 (5 bases). Germline V CDR1 and CDR2: LNHNV, YYDKDF (reference sequence). Trimming stripped 0 bases from V and 6 bases from J, with 13 bases between. This CDR3 has 15 amino acids. CDR3 sequence reads: CATSRETPGRDTQYF. CDR3 coding DNA: TGTGCCACCAGCAGAGAAACCCCAGGGCGCGATACGCAGTATTTT.

On this clone itself: This same CDR3 is encoded by further DNA sequences in the sample. This chain links TRBV18 with TRBJ1-1; D is undetermined. This CDR3 has 15 residues. Looked up from germline, CDR1 is KGHSH and CDR2 is LQKENI. Trimming removed 2 bases at V and 0 bases at J, with 10 bases between. The CDR3 nucleotides are TGTGCCAGCTCACCATCCACCGCCATGAACACTGAAGCTTTCTTT. Translating gives CASSPSTAMNTEAFF.

The chain combines TRBV5-4 with TRBJ2-1, with 7 bases that match TRBD1. V shed 2 bases and J 3 bases; nucleotides not matched to a gene: 8. From germline, CDR1 is SGHNT and CDR2 YYREEE (reference sequence). The CDR3 loop spans 16 amino acids. CDR3: CASSFLAGTVYNEQFF. In DNA, the CDR3 is TGTGCCAGCAGCTTTTTGGCCGGGACAGTCTACAATGAGCAGTTCTTC.

The CDR3 region is CASTGTTSTNEKLFF. The CDR3 DNA reads TGTGCCAGTACTGGGACAACCTCAACTAATGAAAAACTGTTTTTT. V is TRBV19 and J is TRBJ1-4; D possibly corresponds to TRBD1 (6 bases). V lost 7 bases, J lost 0 bases, and 12 bases lay in between. This CDR3 spans 15 amino acids. From germline, CDR1 is LNHDA and CDR2 SQIVND (reference sequence).

CDR3 amino acids: CASSPKGETQYF. DNA for the CDR3: TGTGCCAGCTCACCAAAGGGAGAGACCCAGTACTTC. The chain recombines TRBV18 with TRBJ2-5; D remains unclear. The V end lost 2 bases, the J end lost 4 bases, and 5 bases lay between the germline ends. CDR3 length: 12 amino acids. Germline V gene sequence: CDR1 KGHSH, CDR2 LQKENI.

The chain couples TRBV19 to TRBJ2-1; 10 bases are shared with TRBD1. Germline assignment: CDR1 LNHDA and CDR2 SQIVND (reference sequence). V trimming: 6 bases; J trimming: 7 bases; junction bases outside the gene matches: 6. This CDR3 comprises 14 residues. For the CDR3, the DNA is TGTGCCAGTAGGCACAGGACAGGGGGAAATGAGCAGTTCTTC. Translating gives CASRHRTGGNEQFF.

CDR3: CASSLVDRGGRELFF. CDR3 DNA: TGTGCCAGCAGCTTGGTCGACAGGGGTGGCAGGGAGCTGTTTTTT. The rearrangement uses TRBV5-5 and TRBJ2-2; TRBD1 matches at 8 bases. With 0 bases clipped from V and 9 bases from J, the junction kept 7 bases outside the gene matches. CDR3 length: 15 residues. The germline gives CDR1 SGHKS, CDR2 YYEKEE (reference sequence).

This clone was counted once. V gene TRBV11-2 combines with J gene TRBJ1-2; 8 bases are a match to TRBD1. Germline lookup yields CDR1 SGHAT and CDR2 FQNNGV. The CDR3 sequence is 17 residues long. Trimming cost V 0 bases and J 3 bases; bases outside gene matches: 9. CDR3 in amino acids: CASSLEGSRGRDYGYTF. CDR3 sequence (DNA): TGTGCCAGCAGCTTAGAGGGCAGCAGGGGGCGCGACTATGGCTACACCTTC.

The chain recombines TRBV15 with TRBJ1-5; D not resolved. The germline V and J ends were trimmed by 4 bases and 0 bases, with 16 bases remaining between them. Germline CDR1 and CDR2: LNHNV and YYDKDF (reference sequence). This CDR3 has 17 amino acids. The CDR3 DNA reads as TGTGCCACCAGCACGGAAACAGCCGGTTATAGCAATCAGCCCCAGCATTTT. It codes for CATSTETAGYSNQPQHF.

The V gene is TRBV6-1, the J gene TRBJ1-2; TRBD1 is a possible D gene (5 bases). This CDR3 contains 16 residues. CDR1 is MNHNS, CDR2 SASEGT, per germline. V was pared by 3 bases and J by 4 bases, with 18 bases between. The CDR3 region has the DNA TGTGCCAGCAGTGACCACCACCGACAGTCCGTCTATGGCTACACCTTC. It yields the protein CASSDHHRQSVYGYTF.

This clone came up a few times. The genes are TRBV7-2 and TRBJ2-5; TRBD1 matches at 7 bases. The V segment lost 5 bases and the J segment 4 bases; nucleotides outside the gene matches: 10. The CDR3 totals 15 residues. Germline V lookup: CDR1 SGHTA, CDR2 FQGNSA. The DNA for the CDR3 is TGTGCCAGCAGCCGGGACAGACAGAGGGGAGAGACCCAGTACTTC. It specifies CASSRDRQRGETQYF.

The chain is built from TRBV4-2 and TRBJ2-6, with D perhaps TRBD2 (6 bases). V gave up 6 bases and J gave up 1 base, with 13 bases separating them. CDR3 length: 16 residues. The V gene's germline CDR1 is LGHNA and CDR2 YNFKEQ. The chain's CDR3 is CASSLIGGSGANVLTF. In DNA form, the CDR3 reads TGTGCCAGCAGTCTCATCGGGGGTTCTGGGGCCAACGTCCTGACTTTC.

DNA of the CDR3: TGTGCCAGCAGTTACCGCAGGGGTAGGGGTCAGCCCCAGCATTTT. Translating it yields CASSYRRGRGQPQHF. The chain recombines TRBV6-5 with TRBJ1-5; possible D gene TRBD1, 6 bases. CDR1 MNHEY and CDR2 SVGAGI come from the germline V gene. There are 15 residues in the CDR3. The germline V and J ends were trimmed by 2 bases and 6 bases, with 14 bases remaining between them.

V gene TRBV7-2 combines with J gene TRBJ2-7, with D perhaps TRBD2 (6 bases). The CDR3 is made up of 15 amino acids. Germline CDR1 and CDR2: SGHTA and FQGNSA. V was shortened by 0 bases and J by 7 bases, with 16 bases between the two germline ends. CDR3 amino acids: CASSLAEWASEEQYF. The CDR3 region has the DNA TGTGCCAGCAGCTTAGCTGAGTGGGCTAGCGAGGAGCAGTACTTC.

The chain employs TRBV7-8 and TRBJ1-1; D gene ambiguous. The ends were cut back, 7 bases at V and 1 base at J, with 16 bases in the middle. This CDR3 has 15 residues. Germline loops: CDR1 SGHVS, CDR2 FQNEAQ. The CDR3 spells CASTPAGSPNTEAFF. CDR3 DNA sequence: TGTGCCAGCACCCCGGCCGGTTCCCCGAACACTGAAGCTTTCTTT.

The table lists this clone with a count of one. The chain recombines TRBV7-9 with TRBJ1-2, with a weak D call TRBD1 (5 bases). Germline loops: CDR1 SEHNR, CDR2 FQNEAQ (reference sequence). This CDR3 contains 15 residues. Trimming removed 5 bases from V and 0 bases from J, with 13 bases in between. The CDR3 sequence is CASSPSGRPNYGYTF. CDR3 nucleotide sequence: TGTGCCAGCAGCCCTTCGGGACGACCTAACTATGGCTACACCTTC.

The chain recombines TRBV11-2 with TRBJ2-7; 7 bases line up with TRBD1. This CDR3 is 12 amino acids long. J lost 6 bases, V lost 5 bases, and 4 bases had no gene match. Per germline, CDR1 SGHAT and CDR2 FQNNGV. The CDR3 DNA sequence: TGTGCCAGCAGCCTAGCAGGGGGCGAGCAGTACTTC. It codes for CASSLAGGEQYF. Filled out from reference TRBV11-2 and TRBJ2-7, the complete variable domain reads EAGVAQSPRYKIIEKRQSVAFWCNPISGHATLYWYQQILGQGPKLLIQFQNNGVVDDSQLPKDRFSAERLKGVDSTLKIQPAKLEDSAVYLCASSLAGGEQYFGPGTRLTVT.